The rows below give T cell receptor beta chains drawn from one sample of a study of beta chain features in type 1 diabetes. Using immunoSEQ multiplex PCR, the repertoire was profiled, and TCRdb retains in-frame clones only, with some absent. The repertoire holds about 350,000 clones, with less than 20% as singletons. Sequenced material: naive CD4+ T cells from blood. The receptors stem from a young woman in good health. Each CDR3 is given with its conserved first and last residue. D genes are given only for firm matches. Part of the rows lack a size; the others show once, few, many or a class for expanded clones.

j_gene	v_gene	d_gene	abundance	CDR3aa	CDR3nt
TRBJ1-5	TRBV15	NA	few	CATSTGAGIKQPQHF	TGTGCCACCAGCACAGGAGCAGGGATTAAACAGCCCCAGCATTTT
TRBJ2-1	TRBV2	TRBD2	few	CASSGKLATSSYNEQFF	TGTGCCAGCAGTGGAAAACTAGCGACCAGCTCCTACAATGAGCAGTTCTTC
TRBJ1-1	TRBV7-9	NA	NA	CASSPEGGNTEAFF	TGTGCCAGCAGCCCTGAGGGGGGGAACACTGAGGCTTTCTTT
TRBJ1-2	TRBV4-2	TRBD1	few	CASSQDGPGGAIRYGYTF	TGTGCCAGCAGCCAAGATGGCCCAGGGGGCGCGATTCGCTATGGCTACACCTTC
TRBJ2-6	TRBV19	TRBD2	NA	CASRPGLVGSGANVLTF	TGTGCCAGTAGGCCGGGACTAGTTGGTTCTGGGGCCAACGTCCTGACTTTC
TRBJ2-7	TRBV18	TRBD2	few	CASSRGAGETYEQYF	TGTGCCAGCTCACGTGGCGCGGGGGAAACCTACGAGCAGTACTTC
TRBJ1-2	TRBV7-3	TRBD1	NA	CASSTQGAGGYTF	TGTGCCAGCAGCACACAGGGGGCAGGTGGCTACACCTTC
TRBJ1-4	TRBV29-1	TRBD1	few	CSVRTGPTTNEKLFF	TGCAGCGTTAGGACAGGACCCACAACTAATGAAAAACTGTTTTTT
TRBJ2-7	TRBV5-4	TRBD1	few	CASSLGGQGAPYEQYF	TGTGCCAGCAGCTTGGGCGGACAGGGGGCCCCCTACGAGCAGTACTTC
TRBJ2-5	TRBV7-2	NA	few	CASSRDTQETQYF	TGTGCCAGCAGCAGGGACACTCAAGAGACCCAGTACTTC
TRBJ2-5	TRBV10-3	NA	NA	CAISEMSEAQYF	TGTGCCATCAGTGAGATGAGCGAGGCCCAGTACTTC
TRBJ2-1	TRBV30	TRBD2	few	CAWSNSGRARGNEQFF	TGTGCCTGGAGTAATAGCGGGAGGGCGCGTGGCAATGAGCAGTTCTTC
TRBJ2-2	TRBV7-8	NA	NA	CASSFLGELFF	TGTGCCAGCAGCTTCCTTGGGGAGCTGTTTTTT
TRBJ2-7	TRBV6-6	NA	NA	CASRSRGYEQYF	TGTGCCAGCAGGTCGAGAGGGTACGAGCAGTACTTC
TRBJ2-1	TRBV14	TRBD2	few	CASSHRGTSGGNYNEQFF	TGTGCCAGCAGCCACCGGGGGACTAGCGGGGGGAACTACAATGAGCAGTTCTTC
TRBJ2-7	TRBV5-1	NA	few	CASSLGLDSYEQYF	TGCGCCAGCAGCTTGGGGCTAGACTCCTACGAGCAGTACTTC
TRBJ2-7	TRBV29-1	TRBD1	few	CSAEGGQESSYEQYF	TGCAGCGCTGAGGGTGGACAGGAGAGCTCCTACGAGCAGTACTTC
TRBJ1-4	TRBV7-2	NA	few	CASTSPGTRYEKLFF	TGTGCCAGCACCTCGCCGGGGACACGTTATGAAAAACTGTTTTTT
TRBJ2-3	TRBV9	TRBD2	few	CASSVGGLAGDTQYF	TGTGCCAGCAGCGTAGGGGGACTAGCTGGGGATACGCAGTATTTT
TRBJ2-3	TRBV19	NA	NA	CASSVTGGTDTQYF	TGTGCCAGTAGCGTGACAGGCGGCACAGATACGCAGTATTTT